Listed below are T cell receptor beta chains from one sample, sequenced in a study of cytomegalovirus exposure and HLA in healthy donors. TCRdb keeps only in-frame clones here, not all; method: immunoSEQ multiplex PCR. Here the sample spans 120,000 to 150,000 clones, approximately 78% being singletons. Sequencing was performed on PBMCs. The origin of the receptors is a man aged 35-49 years in good health and CMV-seropositive. Both conserved end residues are part of each CDR3. D genes are given only for firm matches. The size entry is marked missing in some rows and otherwise reads once, few, many or a size class.

clone_size: few
cdr3_length: 13
d_call: NA
v_call: TRBV6-1
j_call: TRBJ2-1
cdr3_nt: TGTGCCAGCAAGTGGGGGGATAGGAATGAGCAGTTCTTC
cdr3_aa: CASKWGDRNEQFF

clone_size: NA
cdr3_length: 18
d_call: TRBD2
v_call: TRBV4-3
j_call: TRBJ2-3
cdr3_nt: TGCGCCAGCAGCCAACTACTAGCGGGAGAAAGTTACACAGATACGCAGTATTTT
cdr3_aa: CASSQLLAGESYTDTQYF

clone_size: once
cdr3_length: 18
d_call: TRBD1
v_call: TRBV27
j_call: TRBJ2-4
cdr3_nt: TGTGCCAGCAGTCCTCGGGGACAGGTAACACTAGCCAAAAACATTCAGTACTTC
cdr3_aa: CASSPRGQVTLAKNIQYF

clone_size: once
cdr3_length: 12
d_call: TRBD1
v_call: TRBV30
j_call: TRBJ2-2
cdr3_nt: TGTGCCTGGAGTACAGGGGCCGGGGAGCTGTTTTTT
cdr3_aa: CAWSTGAGELFF

clone_size: NA
cdr3_length: 14
d_call: NA
v_call: TRBV4-3
j_call: TRBJ1-2
cdr3_nt: TGCGCCAGCAGCCAAGATAGGCGGGGCTTTGGCTACACCTTC
cdr3_aa: CASSQDRRGFGYTF

clone_size: NA
cdr3_length: 15
d_call: TRBD2
v_call: TRBV7-9
j_call: TRBJ2-3
cdr3_nt: TGTGCCAGCAGCTTTGCGGGAGGGCCATTAGATACGCAGTATTTT
cdr3_aa: CASSFAGGPLDTQYF

clone_size: NA
cdr3_length: 17
d_call: TRBD2
v_call: TRBV4-3
j_call: TRBJ2-3
cdr3_nt: TGCGCCAGCAGCCAAGATTTGTCTAGCGGGCCCAGGAGTACGCAGTATTTT
cdr3_aa: CASSQDLSSGPRSTQYF

clone_size: NA
cdr3_length: 13
d_call: NA
v_call: TRBV29-1
j_call: TRBJ1-1
cdr3_nt: TGCAGCGTCCCCCGGGTGGGTGACACTGAAGCTTTCTTT
cdr3_aa: CSVPRVGDTEAFF

clone_size: NA
cdr3_length: 13
d_call: NA
v_call: TRBV6-7
j_call: TRBJ2-7
cdr3_nt: TGTGCCAGCAGAGCCCCTAGCTCCTACGAGCAGTACTTC
cdr3_aa: CASRAPSSYEQYF

clone_size: few
cdr3_length: 16
d_call: TRBD2
v_call: TRBV5-4
j_call: TRBJ2-7
cdr3_nt: TGTGCCAGCAGCCCCCCGGGCGGGAGGAGGGTCGACGAGCAGTACTTC
cdr3_aa: CASSPPGGRRVDEQYF

clone_size: NA
cdr3_length: 14
d_call: TRBD1
v_call: TRBV30
j_call: TRBJ1-1
cdr3_nt: TGTGCCTGGAGTGTAGGGGGCGCGCCCACTGAAGCTTTCTTT
cdr3_aa: CAWSVGGAPTEAFF

clone_size: NA
cdr3_length: 13
d_call: TRBD2
v_call: TRBV10-1
j_call: TRBJ2-3
cdr3_nt: TGCGCCAGCAGCGGGAGGAGCTCAGATACGCAGTATTTT
cdr3_aa: CASSGRSSDTQYF

clone_size: NA
cdr3_length: 12
d_call: NA
v_call: TRBV15
j_call: TRBJ2-1
cdr3_nt: TGTGCCACCAGCAGATCTGACAGACAGCAGTTCTTC
cdr3_aa: CATSRSDRQQFF

clone_size: NA
cdr3_length: 10
d_call: TRBD1
v_call: TRBV19
j_call: TRBJ1-2
cdr3_nt: TGTGCCAGTCCAGGGGGGGGCTACACCTTC
cdr3_aa: CASPGGGYTF

clone_size: few
cdr3_length: 15
d_call: NA
v_call: TRBV30
j_call: TRBJ1-5
cdr3_nt: TGTGCCTGGAGTGTCGGGTCTTCTAGCAATCAGCCCCAGCATTTT
cdr3_aa: CAWSVGSSSNQPQHF

clone_size: NA
cdr3_length: 13
d_call: TRBD1
v_call: TRBV6-5
j_call: TRBJ1-1
cdr3_nt: TGTGCCAGCAGTTACTCAGGGGGCAGGGAAGCTTTCTTT
cdr3_aa: CASSYSGGREAFF

clone_size: NA
cdr3_length: 17
d_call: TRBD1
v_call: TRBV5-1
j_call: TRBJ1-1
cdr3_nt: TGCGCCAGCAGCACACCCGGGACAGGGGGCGTGAACACTGAAGCTTTCTTT
cdr3_aa: CASSTPGTGGVNTEAFF

clone_size: NA
cdr3_length: 15
d_call: TRBD1
v_call: TRBV11-2
j_call: TRBJ1-5
cdr3_nt: TGTGCCAGCAGCTTAGGGGCAGGGGGAATACAGCCCCAGCATTTT
cdr3_aa: CASSLGAGGIQPQHF

clone_size: NA
cdr3_length: 12
d_call: NA
v_call: TRBV30
j_call: TRBJ2-7
cdr3_nt: TGTGCCTGGAATACAGGGTCGTACGAGCAGTACTTC
cdr3_aa: CAWNTGSYEQYF

clone_size: once
cdr3_length: 12
d_call: TRBD2
v_call: TRBV2
j_call: TRBJ2-3
cdr3_nt: TGTGCCAGCAGTTTAGCGGGAGATACGCAGTATTTT
cdr3_aa: CASSLAGDTQYF

clone_size: few
cdr3_length: 14
d_call: NA
v_call: TRBV7-9
j_call: TRBJ2-3
cdr3_nt: TGTTCCAGCAGCCTCGTTGGGGACACAGCTACGCAGTATTTT
cdr3_aa: CSSSLVGDTATQYF

clone_size: NA
cdr3_length: 18
d_call: TRBD2
v_call: TRBV7-2
j_call: TRBJ2-7
cdr3_nt: TGTGCCAGCAATATCCGGGACTATAGAAATGCTCCTACCTACGAGCAGTACTTC
cdr3_aa: CASNIRDYRNAPTYEQYF

clone_size: NA
cdr3_length: 14
d_call: TRBD2
v_call: TRBV10-2
j_call: TRBJ2-1
cdr3_nt: TGCGCCAGCAGAGCAACTAGCGGCAACAATGAGCAGTTCTTC
cdr3_aa: CASRATSGNNEQFF

clone_size: NA
cdr3_length: 14
d_call: NA
v_call: TRBV25-1
j_call: TRBJ2-5
cdr3_nt: TGTGCCAGCGGCGAAGAACGGGGACAAGAGACCCAGTACTTC
cdr3_aa: CASGEERGQETQYF

clone_size: NA
cdr3_length: 16
d_call: TRBD1
v_call: TRBV19
j_call: TRBJ1-1
cdr3_nt: TGTGCCAGTACGTCGGCAACTAGACAGGGTGAGACTGAAGCTTTCTTT
cdr3_aa: CASTSATRQGETEAFF

clone_size: NA
cdr3_length: 16
d_call: NA
v_call: TRBV6-5
j_call: TRBJ2-3
cdr3_nt: TGTGCCAGCAGTTATACCACAGGGTCTCTTACAGATACGCAGTATTTT
cdr3_aa: CASSYTTGSLTDTQYF

clone_size: NA
cdr3_length: 16
d_call: TRBD1
v_call: TRBV30
j_call: TRBJ1-5
cdr3_nt: TGTGCCTGGAGTGTTGGGACAGGGGTTGGCAATCAGCCCCAGCATTTT
cdr3_aa: CAWSVGTGVGNQPQHF

clone_size: medium-sized
cdr3_length: 12
d_call: TRBD1
v_call: TRBV19
j_call: TRBJ1-1
cdr3_nt: TGTGCCAGTAGTGCAGGGGGAACTGAAGCTTTCTTT
cdr3_aa: CASSAGGTEAFF